The rows below give T cell receptor beta chains drawn from one sample of a study of cytomegalovirus exposure and HLA in healthy donors. Profiling relied on immunoSEQ multiplex PCR, and the TCRdb table lists in-frame clones only, not all of them. The table includes around 130,000 clones, almost 85% detected once. The sample consisted of PBMCs. These receptor sequences come from a woman aged 18-35 years in good health and CMV-seronegative. Each CDR3 is given with its conserved first and last residue. The order of the fields is V gene, D gene, clone size, J gene, CDR3 DNA, CDR3 protein. A D gene is named only where the DNA matches it firmly. Size is stated for part of the rows, as once, few or many counts, or as a class when the clone is expanded.

V: TRBV27; D: TRBD2; size: -; J: TRBJ2-1; DNA: TGTGCCAGCAGTTTATTACTAGCGGGGGGTGGGCATGAGCAGTTCTTC; CDR3: CASSLLLAGGGHEQFF
V: TRBV14; D: TRBD1; size: -; J: TRBJ1-2; DNA: TGTGCCAGCAGCCCTGACTACGGGACAGCGAACAACTATGGCTACACCTTC; CDR3: CASSPDYGTANNYGYTF
V: TRBV30; D: TRBD1; size: once; J: TRBJ2-7; DNA: TGTGCCTGGAGTGGCGGGACAGGGGTATACGAGCAGTACTTC; CDR3: CAWSGGTGVYEQYF
V: TRBV2; D: TRBD1; size: -; J: TRBJ2-3; DNA: TGTGCCAGCAGTGCCCTCACAGGGGCCGATACGCAGTATTTT; CDR3: CASSALTGADTQYF
V: TRBV9; D: -; size: -; J: TRBJ2-6; DNA: TGTGCCAGCAGTTTCGGGTTACCCTCTGGGGCCAACGGCCTGACTTTC; CDR3: CASSFGLPSGANGLTF
V: TRBV18; D: TRBD1; size: -; J: TRBJ1-1; DNA: TGTGCCAGCTCCCCCCCTACAGGGGCCCCCCCTCAAGACACTGAAGCTTTCTTT; CDR3: CASSPPTGAPPQDTEAFF
V: TRBV13; D: TRBD2; size: -; J: TRBJ2-7; DNA: TGTGCCAGCAGCCCTTATAGCGGGACCCCCTACGAGCAGTACTTC; CDR3: CASSPYSGTPYEQYF
V: TRBV4-2; D: -; size: -; J: TRBJ1-5; DNA: TGTGCCAGCAGCCAAGATCTGGCAGGGAATAGCAATCAGCCCCAGCATTTT; CDR3: CASSQDLAGNSNQPQHF
V: TRBV19; D: -; size: -; J: TRBJ2-7; DNA: TGTGCCAGTAGTATAGATCATAGAACAGGCTCCTACGAGCAGTACTTC; CDR3: CASSIDHRTGSYEQYF
V: TRBV7-8; D: TRBD1; size: -; J: TRBJ1-6; DNA: TGTGCCAGCAGCTTAGCGCAACAGGGGGTAAATTCACCCCTCCACTTT; CDR3: CASSLAQQGVNSPLHF
V: TRBV5-1; D: -; size: -; J: TRBJ1-6; DNA: TGCGCCAGCAGCTTGGTAACAGGGACCTATAATTCACCCCTCCACTTT; CDR3: CASSLVTGTYNSPLHF
V: TRBV4-1; D: -; size: once; J: TRBJ1-5; DNA: TGCGCCAGCAGCCTTATGGGGCGCCAGCCCCAGCATTTT; CDR3: CASSLMGRQPQHF
V: TRBV4-1; D: TRBD1; size: -; J: TRBJ2-7; DNA: TGCGCCAGCAGCCATGACGGGACAGGGTCACCCCAGTACGAGCAGTACTTC; CDR3: CASSHDGTGSPQYEQYF
V: TRBV27; D: -; size: -; J: TRBJ2-7; DNA: TGTGCCAGCAGTTTGTCGGTCCGAACCACCTACGAGCAGTACTTC; CDR3: CASSLSVRTTYEQYF
V: TRBV10-3; D: -; size: -; J: TRBJ2-7; DNA: TGTGCCATCAGTGAGGCGGGATCCTACGAGCAGTACTTC; CDR3: CAISEAGSYEQYF
V: TRBV29-1; D: -; size: -; J: TRBJ1-1; DNA: TGCAGCGTTGACAAGGGAGGTGGCACTGAAGCTTTCTTT; CDR3: CSVDKGGGTEAFF
V: TRBV5-1; D: -; size: -; J: TRBJ1-3; DNA: TGCGCCAGCAGCTCGAGGGTATCTGGAAACACCATATATTTT; CDR3: CASSSRVSGNTIYF
V: TRBV11-2; D: -; size: -; J: TRBJ2-6; DNA: TGTGCCAGCAGCTTAGCTGCTAGGGGTTCTGGGGCCAACGGCCTGACTTTC; CDR3: CASSLAARGSGANGLTF
V: TRBV6-5; D: -; size: -; J: TRBJ1-4; DNA: TGTGCCAGCAGTTCCCGGACAGCCTTGAATGAAAAACTGTTTTTT; CDR3: CASSSRTALNEKLFF
V: TRBV18; D: TRBD2; size: -; J: TRBJ2-7; DNA: TGTGCCAGCTCACCAGCGTCTAGCGGCTACGAGCAGTACTTC; CDR3: CASSPASSGYEQYF